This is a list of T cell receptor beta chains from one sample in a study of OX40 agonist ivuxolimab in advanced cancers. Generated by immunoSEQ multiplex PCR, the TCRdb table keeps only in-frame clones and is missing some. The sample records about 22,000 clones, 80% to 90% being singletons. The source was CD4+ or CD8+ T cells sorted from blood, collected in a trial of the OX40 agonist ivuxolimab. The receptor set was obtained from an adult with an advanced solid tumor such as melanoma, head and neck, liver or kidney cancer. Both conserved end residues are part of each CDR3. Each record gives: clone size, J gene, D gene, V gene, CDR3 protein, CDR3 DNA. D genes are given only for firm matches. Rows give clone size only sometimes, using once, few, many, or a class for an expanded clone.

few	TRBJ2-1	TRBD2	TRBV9	CASSASGGSYNEQFF	TGTGCCAGCAGCGCCAGCGGGGGCTCCTACAATGAGCAGTTCTTC
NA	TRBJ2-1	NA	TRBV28	CASFLVPNEQFF	TGTGCCAGTTTCCTTGTTCCAAACGAGCAGTTCTTC
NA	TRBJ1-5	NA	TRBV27	CASSYMGNQPQHF	TGTGCCAGCAGTTACATGGGCAATCAGCCCCAGCATTTT
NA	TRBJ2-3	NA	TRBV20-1	CSARSGATQYF	TGCAGTGCTAGGTCCGGGGCTACGCAGTATTTT
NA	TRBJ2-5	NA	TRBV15	CATSRGMGETQYF	TGTGCCACCAGCAGAGGCATGGGAGAGACCCAGTACTTC
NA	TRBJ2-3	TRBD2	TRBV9	CASSGGTSGRDRTDTQYF	TGTGCCAGCAGCGGTGGGACTAGCGGGAGAGACCGCACAGATACGCAGTATTTT
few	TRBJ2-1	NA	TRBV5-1	CASSLRTADSYNEQFF	TGCGCCAGCAGTTTACGGACCGCAGATTCCTACAATGAGCAGTTCTTC
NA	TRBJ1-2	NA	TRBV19	CASSIDKGWDYGYTF	TGTGCCAGTAGTATAGATAAGGGATGGGATTATGGCTACACCTTC
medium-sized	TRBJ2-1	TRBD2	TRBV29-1	CSVLGLTGTSGRSSYNEQFF	TGCAGCGTCCTGGGCCTCACCGGGACTAGCGGGAGGAGCTCCTACAATGAGCAGTTCTTC
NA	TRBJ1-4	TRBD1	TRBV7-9	CASSRTGANEKLFF	TGTGCCAGCAGCCGGACAGGGGCTAATGAAAAACTGTTTTTT
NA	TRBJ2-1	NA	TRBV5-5	CASSLGTLSDEQFF	TGTGCCAGCAGCTTGGGAACCTTATCCGATGAGCAGTTCTTC
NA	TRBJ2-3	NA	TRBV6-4	CASSGVGGFGPDTQYF	TGTGCCAGCAGTGGAGTTGGTGGTTTTGGCCCAGATACGCAGTATTTT
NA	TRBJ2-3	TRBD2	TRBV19	CASRLTSGSTDTQYF	TGTGCCAGTAGGCTCACTAGCGGAAGCACAGATACGCAGTATTTT
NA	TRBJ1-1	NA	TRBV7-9	CASSPGGDKGEAFF	TGTGCCAGCAGCCCGGGGGGGGATAAAGGTGAAGCTTTCTTT
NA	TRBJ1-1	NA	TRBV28	CASSRAGVYEAFF	TGTGCCAGCAGTCGGGCAGGGGTTTATGAAGCTTTCTTT
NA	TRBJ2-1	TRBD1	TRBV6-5	CASSHRGAYNEQFF	TGTGCCAGCAGCCACAGGGGAGCCTACAATGAGCAGTTCTTC
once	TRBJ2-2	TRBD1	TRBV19	CASSGGTGLTGELFF	TGTGCCAGTAGTGGGGGGACAGGCTTAACCGGGGAGCTGTTTTTT
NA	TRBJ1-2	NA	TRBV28	CASSQGINYGYTF	TGTGCCAGCAGCCAAGGGATTAACTATGGCTACACCTTC
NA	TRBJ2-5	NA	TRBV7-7	CASSQMTNQETQYF	TGTGCTAGCAGCCAAATGACAAACCAAGAGACCCAGTACTTC
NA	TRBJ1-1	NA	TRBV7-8	CASSLWGGVNTEAFF	TGTGCCAGCAGCTTATGGGGCGGAGTGAACACTGAAGCTTTCTTT
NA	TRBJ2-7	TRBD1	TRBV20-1	CSALTGWEQYF	TGCAGTGCTCTGACAGGGTGGGAGCAGTACTTC
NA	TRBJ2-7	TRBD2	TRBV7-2	CASSLTAGGMSYEQYF	TGTGCCAGCAGCCTCACAGCGGGAGGGATGTCCTACGAGCAGTACTTC
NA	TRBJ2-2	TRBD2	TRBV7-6	CASSLKSGSYTGELFF	TGTGCCAGCAGTCTAAAGAGCGGGAGTTACACCGGGGAGCTGTTTTTT
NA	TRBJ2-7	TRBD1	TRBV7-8	CASSLPDRAPYEQYF	TGTGCCAGCAGCTTGCCGGACAGGGCCCCCTACGAGCAGTACTTC
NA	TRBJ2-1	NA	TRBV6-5	CASSYPGYSYNEQFF	TGCGCCAGCAGTTACCCAGGGTATTCCTACAATGAGCAGTTCTTC
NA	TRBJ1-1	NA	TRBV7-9	CASSLGWDEAFF	TGTGCCAGCAGCTTAGGGTGGGATGAAGCTTTCTTT
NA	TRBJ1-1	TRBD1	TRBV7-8	CASSLDRQGTEAFF	TGTGCCAGCAGCTTAGACCGACAGGGCACTGAAGCTTTCTTT
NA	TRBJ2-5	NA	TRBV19	CASSPLRQAQETQYF	TGTGCCAGTAGCCCTTTGCGGCAGGCGCAAGAGACCCAGTACTTC
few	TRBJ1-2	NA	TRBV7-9	CASSRDATYGYTF	TGTGCCAGCAGCCGGGACGCTACTTATGGCTACACCTTC
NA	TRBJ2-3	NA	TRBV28	CASSWTEVSTDTQYF	TGTGCCAGCAGTTGGACAGAAGTTAGCACAGATACGCAGTATTTT
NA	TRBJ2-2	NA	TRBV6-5	CASSYSRGSGELFF	TGTGCCAGCAGTTACTCGAGGGGAAGCGGGGAGCTGTTTTTT
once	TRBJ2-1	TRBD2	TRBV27	CASTFSTSGYNEQFF	TGTGCCAGCACTTTTTCCACTAGCGGATACAATGAGCAGTTCTTC
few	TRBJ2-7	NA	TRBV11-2	CASSLGLQGSHYEQYF	TGTGCCAGCAGCTTAGGTCTCCAGGGCTCCCACTACGAGCAGTACTTC
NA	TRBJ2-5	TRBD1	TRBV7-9	CASSSTGGLETQYF	TGTGCCAGCAGCTCGACAGGGGGGTTAGAGACCCAGTACTTC
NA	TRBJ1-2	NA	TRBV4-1	CASSQDATTGFGYTF	TGCGCCAGCAGCCAAGATGCCACCACAGGGTTTGGCTACACCTTC
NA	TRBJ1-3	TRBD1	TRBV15	CATSRDSSGNTIYF	TGTGCCACCAGTCGGGACAGCTCTGGAAACACCATATATTTT
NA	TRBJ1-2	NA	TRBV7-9	CASSLVQGHNYGYTF	TGTGCCAGCAGCTTAGTGCAGGGGCACAACTATGGCTACACCTTC
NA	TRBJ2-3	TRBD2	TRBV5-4	CASSLVSGRSDTQYF	TGTGCCAGCAGCTTGGTTAGCGGGAGATCAGATACGCAGTATTTT
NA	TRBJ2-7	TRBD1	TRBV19	CASSMGQGPTYEQYF	TGTGCCAGTAGTATGGGACAGGGGCCCACCTACGAGCAGTACTTC
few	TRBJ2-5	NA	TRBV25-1	CASSVRGGQETQYF	TGTGCCAGCAGTGTAAGAGGGGGCCAAGAGACCCAGTACTTC
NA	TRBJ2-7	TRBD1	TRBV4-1	CASSQEQGTSYEQYF	TGCGCCAGCAGCCAAGAACAGGGGACGTCCTACGAGCAGTACTTC
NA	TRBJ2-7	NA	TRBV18	CASSLYHYEQYF	TGTGCCAGCTCACTTTACCACTACGAGCAGTACTTC
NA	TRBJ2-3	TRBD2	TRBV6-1	CAGEGLAGSTDTQYF	TGTGCCGGGGAGGGGCTAGCGGGAAGCACAGATACGCAGTATTTT
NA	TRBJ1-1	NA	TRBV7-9	CASSSERSTEAFF	TGTGCCAGCAGCTCGGAGCGCTCCACTGAAGCTTTCTTT
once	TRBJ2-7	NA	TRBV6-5	CASSYSTTGSYEQYF	TGTGCCAGCAGTTACTCCACTACCGGCTCCTACGAGCAGTACTTC
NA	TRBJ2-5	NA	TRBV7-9	CASGPVTGATETQYF	TGTGCCAGCGGTCCCGTGACCGGGGCCACTGAGACCCAGTACTTC
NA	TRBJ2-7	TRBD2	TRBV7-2	CASSSGSRTYEQYF	TGTGCCAGCAGTAGCGGGAGTAGGACCTACGAGCAGTACTTC
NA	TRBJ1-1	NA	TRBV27	CASSFSGTNTEAFF	TGTGCCAGCAGTTTCTCGGGTACGAACACTGAAGCTTTCTTT
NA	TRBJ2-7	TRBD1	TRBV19	CASSVGTGAAYEQYF	TGTGCCAGTAGTGTGGGGACAGGGGCGGCGTACGAGCAGTACTTC
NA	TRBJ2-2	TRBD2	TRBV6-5	CASSRGGGTGELFF	TGTGCCAGCAGCCGGGGGGGAGGTACCGGGGAGCTGTTTTTT
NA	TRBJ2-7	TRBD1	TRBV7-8	CASRGDRVLPYEQYF	TGTGCTAGCCGCGGGGACAGGGTCCTTCCCTACGAGCAGTACTTC
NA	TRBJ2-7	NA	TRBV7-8	CASSQLNEVSYEQYF	TGTGCCAGCAGCCAGTTGAATGAAGTCTCCTACGAGCAGTACTTC
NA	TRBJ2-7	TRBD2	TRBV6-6	CASSWAPSGETYEQYF	TGTGCCAGCAGTTGGGCCCCTAGCGGGGAGACCTACGAGCAGTACTTC